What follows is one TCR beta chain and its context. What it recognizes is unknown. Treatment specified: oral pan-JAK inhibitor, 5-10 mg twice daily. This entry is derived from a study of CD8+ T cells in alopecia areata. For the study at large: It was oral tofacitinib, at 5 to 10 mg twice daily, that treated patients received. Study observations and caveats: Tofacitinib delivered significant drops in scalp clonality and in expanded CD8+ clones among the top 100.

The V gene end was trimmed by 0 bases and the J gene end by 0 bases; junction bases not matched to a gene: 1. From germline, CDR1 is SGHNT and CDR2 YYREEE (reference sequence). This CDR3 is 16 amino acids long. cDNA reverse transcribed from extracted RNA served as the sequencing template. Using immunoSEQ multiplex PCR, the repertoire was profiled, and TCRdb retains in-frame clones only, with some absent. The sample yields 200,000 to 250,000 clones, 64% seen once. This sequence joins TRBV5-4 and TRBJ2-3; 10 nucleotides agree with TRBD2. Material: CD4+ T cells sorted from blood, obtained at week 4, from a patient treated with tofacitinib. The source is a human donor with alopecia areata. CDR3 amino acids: CASSLASGGSTDTQYF. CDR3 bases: TGTGCCAGCAGCTTGGCTAGCGGGGGCAGCACAGATACGCAGTATTTT.